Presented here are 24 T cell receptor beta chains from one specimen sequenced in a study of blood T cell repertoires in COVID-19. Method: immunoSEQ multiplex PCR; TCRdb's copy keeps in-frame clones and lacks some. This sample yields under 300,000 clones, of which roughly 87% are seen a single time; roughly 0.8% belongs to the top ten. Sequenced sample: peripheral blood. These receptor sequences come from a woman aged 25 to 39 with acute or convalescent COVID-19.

CDR3: CATRRDSYNEQFF. The CDR3 DNA reads as TGTGCCACCAGGCGGGACTCATACAATGAGCAGTTCTTC. This chain joins TRBV15 and TRBJ2-1, with a weak D call TRBD2 (6 bases). The V gene's germline CDR1 is LNHNV and CDR2 YYDKDF (reference sequence). This CDR3 is 13 amino acids long. V was pared by 6 bases and J by 4 bases, with 10 bases between.

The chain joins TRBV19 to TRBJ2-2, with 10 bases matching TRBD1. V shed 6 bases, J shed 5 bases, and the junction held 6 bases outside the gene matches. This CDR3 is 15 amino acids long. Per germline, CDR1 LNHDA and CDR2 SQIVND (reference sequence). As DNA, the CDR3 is TGTGCCAGTAGCCCGGGACAGGGGTTAACCGGGGAGCTGTTTTTT. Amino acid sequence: CASSPGQGLTGELFF. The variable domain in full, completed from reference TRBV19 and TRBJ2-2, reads DGGITQSPKYLFRKEGQNVTLSCEQNLNHDAMYWYRQDPGQGLRLIYYSQIVNDFQKGDIAEGYSVSREKKESFPLTVTSAQKNPTAFYLCASSPGQGLTGELFFGEGSRLTVL.

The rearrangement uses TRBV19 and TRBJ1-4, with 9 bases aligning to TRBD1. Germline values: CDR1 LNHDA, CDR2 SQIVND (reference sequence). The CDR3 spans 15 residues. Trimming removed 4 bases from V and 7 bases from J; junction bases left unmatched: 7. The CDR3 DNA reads TGTGCCAGTAGTACGACAGGGGGAAGGGGTGAAAAACTGTTTTTT. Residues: CASSTTGGRGEKLFF.

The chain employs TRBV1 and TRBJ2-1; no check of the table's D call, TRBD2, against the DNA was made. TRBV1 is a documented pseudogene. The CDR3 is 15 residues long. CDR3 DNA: TGCACCAGCAGCCGGAGAGGGTGGGCGTTTTGTGAGCAGTTCTTC. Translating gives CTSSRRGWAFCEQFF.

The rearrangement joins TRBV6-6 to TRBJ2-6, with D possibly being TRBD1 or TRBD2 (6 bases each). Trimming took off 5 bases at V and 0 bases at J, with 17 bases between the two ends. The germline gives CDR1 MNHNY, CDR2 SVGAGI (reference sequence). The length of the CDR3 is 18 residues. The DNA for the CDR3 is TGTGCCAGCAGTCGGGGGACACCGGCGAACTCTGGGGCCAACGTCCTGACTTTC. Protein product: CASSRGTPANSGANVLTF.

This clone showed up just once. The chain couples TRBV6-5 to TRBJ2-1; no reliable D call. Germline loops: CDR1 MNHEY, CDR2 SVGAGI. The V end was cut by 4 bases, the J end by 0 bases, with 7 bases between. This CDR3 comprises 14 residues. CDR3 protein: CASSFRVSYNEQFF. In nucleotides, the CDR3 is TGTGCCAGCAGTTTCCGGGTCTCCTACAATGAGCAGTTCTTC.

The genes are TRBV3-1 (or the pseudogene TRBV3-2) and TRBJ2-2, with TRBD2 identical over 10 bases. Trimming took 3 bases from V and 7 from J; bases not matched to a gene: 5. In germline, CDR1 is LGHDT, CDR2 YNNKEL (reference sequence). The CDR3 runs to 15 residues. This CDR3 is CASSHRAGGNGELFF. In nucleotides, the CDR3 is TGTGCCAGCAGCCATCGAGCGGGAGGGAACGGGGAGCTGTTTTTT.

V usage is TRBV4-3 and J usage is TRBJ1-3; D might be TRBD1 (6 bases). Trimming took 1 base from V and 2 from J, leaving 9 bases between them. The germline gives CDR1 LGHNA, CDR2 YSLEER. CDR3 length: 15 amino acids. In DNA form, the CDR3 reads TGCGCCAGCAGCCAAGTCGACAGGACTGGAAACACCATATATTTT. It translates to CASSQVDRTGNTIYF.

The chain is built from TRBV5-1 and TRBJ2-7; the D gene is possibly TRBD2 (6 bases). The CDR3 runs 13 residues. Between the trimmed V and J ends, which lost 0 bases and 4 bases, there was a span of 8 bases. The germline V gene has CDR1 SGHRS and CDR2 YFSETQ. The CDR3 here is CASSLVGGYEQYF. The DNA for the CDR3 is TGCGCCAGCAGCTTGGTTGGGGGGTACGAGCAGTACTTC.

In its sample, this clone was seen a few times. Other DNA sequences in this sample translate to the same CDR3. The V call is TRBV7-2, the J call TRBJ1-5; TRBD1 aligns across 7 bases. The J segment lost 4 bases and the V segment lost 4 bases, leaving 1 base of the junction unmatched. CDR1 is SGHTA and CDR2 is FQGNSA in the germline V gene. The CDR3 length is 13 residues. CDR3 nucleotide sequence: TGTGCCAGCAGCTACAGGGGAAATCAGCCCCAGCATTTT. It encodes CASSYRGNQPQHF.

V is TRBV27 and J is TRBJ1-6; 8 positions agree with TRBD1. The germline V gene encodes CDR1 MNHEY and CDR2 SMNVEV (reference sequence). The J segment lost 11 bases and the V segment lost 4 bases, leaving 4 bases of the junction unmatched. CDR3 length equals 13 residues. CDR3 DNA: TGTGCCAGCAGTTGGACAGGGTATCCACCCCTCCACTTT. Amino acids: CASSWTGYPPLHF.

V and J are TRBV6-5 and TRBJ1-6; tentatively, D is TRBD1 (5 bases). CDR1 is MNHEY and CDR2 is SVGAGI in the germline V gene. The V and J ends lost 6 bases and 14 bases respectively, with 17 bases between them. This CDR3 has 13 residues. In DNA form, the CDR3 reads TGTGCCAGCAGAGCCTCTTGGGGGGTGGCCCTCCACTTT. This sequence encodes CASRASWGVALHF.

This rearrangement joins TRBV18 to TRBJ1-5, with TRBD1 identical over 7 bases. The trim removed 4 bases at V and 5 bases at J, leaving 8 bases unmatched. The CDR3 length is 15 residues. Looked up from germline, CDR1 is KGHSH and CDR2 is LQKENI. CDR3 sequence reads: CASSHRTGEYQPQHF. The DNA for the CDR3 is TGTGCCAGCTCACATAGGACAGGAGAATATCAGCCCCAGCATTTT.

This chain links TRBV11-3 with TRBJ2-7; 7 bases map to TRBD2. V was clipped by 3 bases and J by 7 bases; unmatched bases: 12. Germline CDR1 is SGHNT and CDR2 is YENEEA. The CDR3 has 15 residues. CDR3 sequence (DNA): TGTGCCAGCAGCTTTTCGGGGGGAGGGCCGAGAGAGCAGTACTTC. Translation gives CASSFSGGGPREQYF.

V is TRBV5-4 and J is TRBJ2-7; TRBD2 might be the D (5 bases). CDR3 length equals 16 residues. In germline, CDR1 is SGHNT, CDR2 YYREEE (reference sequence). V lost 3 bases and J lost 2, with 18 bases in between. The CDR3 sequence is CASSSQVLAGTYEQYF. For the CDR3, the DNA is TGTGCCAGCAGCTCGCAGGTTCTCGCGGGCACCTACGAGCAGTACTTC.

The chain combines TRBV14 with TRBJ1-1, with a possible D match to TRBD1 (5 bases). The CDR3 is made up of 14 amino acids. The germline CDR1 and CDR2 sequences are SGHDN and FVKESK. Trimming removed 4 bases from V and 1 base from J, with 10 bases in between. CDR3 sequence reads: CASSPRGGNTEAFF. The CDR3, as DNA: TGTGCCAGCAGCCCCCGGGGGGGGAACACTGAAGCTTTCTTT.

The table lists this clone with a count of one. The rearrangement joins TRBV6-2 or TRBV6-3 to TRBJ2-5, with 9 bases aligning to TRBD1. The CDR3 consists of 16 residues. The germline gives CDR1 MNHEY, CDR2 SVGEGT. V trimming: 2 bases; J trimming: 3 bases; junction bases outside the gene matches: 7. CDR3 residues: CASSYPRTGEEETQYF. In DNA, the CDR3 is TGTGCCAGCAGTTACCCCAGGACAGGGGAGGAAGAGACCCAGTACTTC.

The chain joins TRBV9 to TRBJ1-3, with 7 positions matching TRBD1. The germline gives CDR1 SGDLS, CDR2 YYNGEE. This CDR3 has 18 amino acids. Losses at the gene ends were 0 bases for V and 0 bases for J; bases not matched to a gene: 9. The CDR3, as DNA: TGTGCCAGCAGCGTAGCCCGGGACAGTCCCAACTCTGGAAACACCATATATTTT. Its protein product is CASSVARDSPNSGNTIYF.

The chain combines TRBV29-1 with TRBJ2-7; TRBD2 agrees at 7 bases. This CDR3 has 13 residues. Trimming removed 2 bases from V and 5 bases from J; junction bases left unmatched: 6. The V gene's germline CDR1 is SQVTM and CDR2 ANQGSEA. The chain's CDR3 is CSVEPSGSNEQYF. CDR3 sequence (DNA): TGCAGCGTTGAACCTAGCGGTTCCAACGAGCAGTACTTC.

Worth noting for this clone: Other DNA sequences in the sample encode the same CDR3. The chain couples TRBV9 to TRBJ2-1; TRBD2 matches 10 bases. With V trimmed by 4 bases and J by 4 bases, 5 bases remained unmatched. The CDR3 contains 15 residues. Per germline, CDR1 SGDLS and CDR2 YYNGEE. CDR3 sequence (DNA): TGTGCCAGCAGCTCCGGACTAGCGGTTTACAATGAGCAGTTCTTC. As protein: CASSSGLAVYNEQFF.

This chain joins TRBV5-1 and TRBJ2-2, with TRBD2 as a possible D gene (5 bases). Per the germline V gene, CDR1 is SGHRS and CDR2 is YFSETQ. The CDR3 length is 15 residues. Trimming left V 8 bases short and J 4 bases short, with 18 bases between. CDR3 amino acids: CASQYRPGSTGELFF. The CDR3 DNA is TGCGCCAGTCAGTACCGGCCGGGGTCCACCGGGGAGCTGTTTTTT.

This CDR3 reads CASQGVSPLHF. The CDR3 bases are TGTGCCAGCCAGGGGGTTTCACCCCTCCACTTT. V usage is TRBV25-1 and J usage is TRBJ1-6; 7 bases map to TRBD1. Trimming cost V 8 bases and J 9 bases; bases outside gene matches: 1. The CDR3 runs to 11 residues. Germline V lookup: CDR1 MGHDK, CDR2 SYGVNS.

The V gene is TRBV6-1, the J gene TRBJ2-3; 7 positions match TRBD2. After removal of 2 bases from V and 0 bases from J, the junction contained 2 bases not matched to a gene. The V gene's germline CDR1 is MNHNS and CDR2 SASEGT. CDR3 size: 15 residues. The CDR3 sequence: CASSEISGSTDTQYF. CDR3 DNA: TGTGCCAGCAGTGAAATTAGCGGGAGCACAGATACGCAGTATTTT.

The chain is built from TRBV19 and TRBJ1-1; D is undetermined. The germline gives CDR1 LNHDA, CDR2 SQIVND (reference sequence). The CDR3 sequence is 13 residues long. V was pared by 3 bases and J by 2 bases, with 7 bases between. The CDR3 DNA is TGTGCCAGTAGTATTTCCCCTAACACTGAAGCTTTCTTT. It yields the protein CASSISPNTEAFF.